This T cell receptor (beta chain) comes out of a study of T cell responses to AZD1222 COVID-19 vaccine. Notes on the study in general: Researchers report vaccine-associated CD4 TCRs spanning spike, with dominance at 160-218 and 743-854.

There are 16 residues in the CDR3. Germline V lookup: CDR1 LGHNA, CDR2 YNFKEQ. V shed 1 base and J shed 0 bases, with 13 bases lying between them. TCRdb's copy holds only in-frame clones and misses some; the assay was immunoSEQ multiplex PCR. This repertoire shows about 140,000 clones, about 91% found once; its top ten account for roughly 3.5%. Comments on this clone: The antigen is unknown. This sample also contains other DNA sequences that code for the same CDR3.

The chain carries TRBV4-2 and TRBJ2-7; possible D gene TRBD2, 6 bases. The specimen was peripheral blood, collected 28 days after the second AZD1222 dose. The receptor's source is an adult who received the AZD1222 COVID-19 vaccine. CDR3 in DNA: TGTGCCAGCAGCCAAGGGGGCGGGGATAGCTCCTACGAGCAGTACTTC. This gives the protein CASSQGGGDSSYEQYF.